The sequence of this T cell receptor beta chain was determined in a study of blood T cell repertoires in COVID-19. Whole-study context: COVID-19 samples from acute and convalescent phases originated in the United States, Italy and Spain. The cDNA or gDNA used as material had been derived from T cells, B-cell-depleted T cells, or PBMCs.

The length of the CDR3 is 15 residues. Germline V gene sequence: CDR1 SGHDT, CDR2 YYEEEE. V shed 2 bases and J 6 bases; nucleotides not matched to a gene: 7. Original data processing: Estimates of nucleated cell counts were drawn from the amplification of reference gene primers. Using immunoSEQ multiplex PCR, the repertoire was profiled, and TCRdb retains in-frame clones only, with some absent. The D gene and trimming were derived from the DNA, and the V and J assignments and clone size from that table. The table shows more than 100,000 clones, with roughly 80% occurring only once. The clonotype was recovered from a man between 60 and 75 years old with acute or convalescent COVID-19. The material sequenced was peripheral blood. The gene calls are TRBV5-6 and TRBJ2-1; TRBD2 agrees at 8 bases. The CDR3 DNA follows: TGTGCCAGCAGCTTACCCTCGCGGGAGGTCAATGAGCAGTTCTTC. It is translated as CASSLPSREVNEQFF.